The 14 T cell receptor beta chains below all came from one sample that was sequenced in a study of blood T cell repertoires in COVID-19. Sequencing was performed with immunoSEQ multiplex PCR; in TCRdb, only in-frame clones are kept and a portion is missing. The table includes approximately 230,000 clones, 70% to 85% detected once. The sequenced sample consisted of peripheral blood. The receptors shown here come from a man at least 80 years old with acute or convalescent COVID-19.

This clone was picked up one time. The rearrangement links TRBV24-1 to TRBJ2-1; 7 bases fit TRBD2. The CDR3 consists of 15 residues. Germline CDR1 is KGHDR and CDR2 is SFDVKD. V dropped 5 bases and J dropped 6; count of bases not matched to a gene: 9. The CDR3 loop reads CATSAPLGGSNEQFF. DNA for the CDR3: TGTGCCACCAGTGCTCCCTTGGGAGGGTCCAATGAGCAGTTCTTC.

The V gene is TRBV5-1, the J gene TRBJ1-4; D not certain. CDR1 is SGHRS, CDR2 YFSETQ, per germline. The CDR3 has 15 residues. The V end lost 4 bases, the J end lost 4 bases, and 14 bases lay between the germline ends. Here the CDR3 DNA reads TGCGCCAGCAGCGCCGTCACTGAAAATAATGAAAAACTGTTTTTT. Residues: CASSAVTENNEKLFF.

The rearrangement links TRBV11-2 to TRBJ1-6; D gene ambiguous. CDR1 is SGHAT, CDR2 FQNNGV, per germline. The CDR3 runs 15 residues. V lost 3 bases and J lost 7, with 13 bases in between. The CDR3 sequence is CASSFVEGQNSPLHF. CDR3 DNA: TGTGCCAGCAGCTTCGTGGAGGGTCAGAATTCACCCCTCCACTTT. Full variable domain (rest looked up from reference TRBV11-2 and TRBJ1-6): EAGVAQSPRYKIIEKRQSVAFWCNPISGHATLYWYQQILGQGPKLLIQFQNNGVVDDSQLPKDRFSAERLKGVDSTLKIQPAKLEDSAVYLCASSFVEGQNSPLHFGNGTRLTVT.

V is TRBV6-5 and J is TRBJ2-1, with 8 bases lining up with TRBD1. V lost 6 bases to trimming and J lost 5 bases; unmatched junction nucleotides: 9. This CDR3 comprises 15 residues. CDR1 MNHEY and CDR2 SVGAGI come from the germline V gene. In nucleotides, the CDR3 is TGTGCCAGCAGACTTGACAGGGGAAAGAACAATGAGCAGTTCTTC. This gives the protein CASRLDRGKNNEQFF.

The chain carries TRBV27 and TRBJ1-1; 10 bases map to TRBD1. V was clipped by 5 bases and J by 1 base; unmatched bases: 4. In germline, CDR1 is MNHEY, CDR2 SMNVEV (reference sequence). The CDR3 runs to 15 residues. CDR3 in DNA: TGTGCCAGCAGTCCGCGACAGGGGGCGAACACTGAAGCTTTCTTT. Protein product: CASSPRQGANTEAFF.

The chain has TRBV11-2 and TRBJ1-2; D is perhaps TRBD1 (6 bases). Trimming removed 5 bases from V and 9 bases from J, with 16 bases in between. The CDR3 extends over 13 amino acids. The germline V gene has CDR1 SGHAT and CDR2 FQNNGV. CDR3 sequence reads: CASSTYRDGSYTF. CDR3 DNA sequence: TGTGCCAGCAGCACCTACAGGGACGGGAGCTACACCTTC. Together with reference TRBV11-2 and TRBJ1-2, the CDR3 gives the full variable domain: EAGVAQSPRYKIIEKRQSVAFWCNPISGHATLYWYQQILGQGPKLLIQFQNNGVVDDSQLPKDRFSAERLKGVDSTLKIQPAKLEDSAVYLCASSTYRDGSYTFGSGTRLTVV.

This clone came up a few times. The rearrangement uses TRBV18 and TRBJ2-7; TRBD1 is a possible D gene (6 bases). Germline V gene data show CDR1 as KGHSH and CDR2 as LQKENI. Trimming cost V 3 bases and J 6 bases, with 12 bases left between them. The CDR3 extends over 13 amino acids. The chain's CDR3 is CASSPLDRTEQYF. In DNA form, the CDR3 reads TGTGCCAGCTCACCCCTCGACAGGACCGAGCAGTACTTC.

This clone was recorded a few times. The chain's CDR3 is CASRGDSASYEQYF. CDR3 in DNA: TGTGCCAGCAGGGGGGACAGCGCCTCCTACGAGCAGTACTTC. The chain employs TRBV2 and TRBJ2-7, with TRBD1 matching 7 bases. CDR3 length: 14 residues. V trimming: 6 bases; J trimming: 0 bases; junction bases outside the gene matches: 5. Germline loops: CDR1 SNHLY, CDR2 FYNNEI.

The CDR3 DNA follows: TGTGCCAGCTCACCACCAATCCGGGACAGGGGGCGGTACGAGCAGTACTTC. This encodes CASSPPIRDRGRYEQYF. The chain uses TRBV18 and TRBJ2-7, with 12 bases fitting TRBD1. Losses at the gene ends were 0 bases for V and 4 bases for J; bases not matched to a gene: 7. Looked up from germline, CDR1 is KGHSH and CDR2 is LQKENI. The CDR3 runs 17 residues.

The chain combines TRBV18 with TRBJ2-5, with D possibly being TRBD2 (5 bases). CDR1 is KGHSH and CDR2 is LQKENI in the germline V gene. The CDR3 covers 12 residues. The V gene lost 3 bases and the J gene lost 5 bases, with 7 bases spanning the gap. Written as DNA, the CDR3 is TGTGCCAGCTCACCGGAGGAGGAGACCCAGTACTTC. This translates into CASSPEEETQYF.

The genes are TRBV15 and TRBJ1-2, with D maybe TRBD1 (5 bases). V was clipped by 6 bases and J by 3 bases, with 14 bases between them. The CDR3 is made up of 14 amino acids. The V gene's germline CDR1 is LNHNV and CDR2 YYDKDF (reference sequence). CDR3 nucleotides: TGTGCCACCAGACCGAATCAGGGATACTATGGCTACACCTTC. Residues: CATRPNQGYYGYTF.

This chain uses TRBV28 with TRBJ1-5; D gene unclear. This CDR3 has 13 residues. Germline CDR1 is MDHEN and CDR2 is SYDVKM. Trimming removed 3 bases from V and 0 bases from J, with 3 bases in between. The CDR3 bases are TGTGCCAGCAGTTTCCTTAGCAATCAGCCCCAGCATTTT. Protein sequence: CASSFLSNQPQHF.

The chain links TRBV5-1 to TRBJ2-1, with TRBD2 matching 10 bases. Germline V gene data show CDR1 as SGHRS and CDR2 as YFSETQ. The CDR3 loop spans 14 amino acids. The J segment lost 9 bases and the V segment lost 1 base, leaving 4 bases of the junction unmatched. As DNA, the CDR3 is TGCGCCAGCAGCTTGACGGCTAGCGGGGGTGAGCAGTTCTTC. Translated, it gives CASSLTASGGEQFF.

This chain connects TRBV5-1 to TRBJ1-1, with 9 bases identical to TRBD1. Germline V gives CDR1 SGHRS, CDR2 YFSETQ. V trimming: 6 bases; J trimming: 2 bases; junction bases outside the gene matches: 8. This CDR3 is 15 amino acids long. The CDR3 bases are TGCGCCAGCACCTCCGGGACAGGGCGTAACACTGAAGCTTTCTTT. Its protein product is CASTSGTGRNTEAFF.